This TCR beta chain was recorded in a study of shared clonotypes between healthy human individuals. This CDR3 contains 14 residues. In germline, CDR1 is SGHNT, CDR2 YYREEE (reference sequence). Between the trimmed V and J ends, which lost 4 bases and 0 bases, there was a span of 11 bases. Generated by immunoSEQ multiplex PCR, the TCRdb table keeps only in-frame clones and is missing some. Here the sample spans about 1,900,000 clones, about 95% being singletons. CD45RO-negative, CCR7-selected cells formed the naive CD8 fraction, which excluded terminally differentiated effector memory CD45RA+ cells. As for this clone: Antigen specificity is unknown.

Study-wide points: Sharing across four donors was highest in naive CD4 (around 5%) and lowest in memory CD8 (roughly 0.4%). Tissue TCR repertoires likely differ from these blood-only repertoires. Though the depth was large, rarefaction showed that sorted-subset sequencing was incomplete.

The sequence derives from a young man in good health. Sequencing was done on a sample of naive CD8+ T cells sorted from blood. The rearrangement links TRBV5-4 to TRBJ2-7, with D unclear. This CDR3 reads CASSPEPPSYEQYF. DNA for the CDR3: TGTGCCAGCAGCCCTGAGCCCCCCTCCTACGAGCAGTACTTC.